Following are 9 T cell receptor beta chains from one sample sequenced in a study of T cells in Graves' hyperthyroidism and ophthalmopathy. The CDR3 regions of TCR beta were amplified from RNA transcripts. TCR CDR3 regions were first amplified by RT-PCR with HTBI primers. TCRdb recomputed calls from the multiplex PCR reads with MiXCR, one row per CDR3 protein. The sample has roughly 600,000 distinct CDR3 sequences, roughly 14% seen once; the top ten hold around 12%. Sequencing was performed on blood. Source of these receptors: a woman between 45 and 65 years old with Graves' ophthalmopathy.

There are many counts of this clonotype. The chain couples TRBV7-9 to TRBJ2-1; TRBD1 or TRBD2 may be the D gene (5 bases each). The V end was cut by 4 bases, the J end by 4 bases, with 17 bases between. CDR3 length equals 16 residues. CDR1 SEHNR and CDR2 FQNEAQ come from the germline V gene (reference sequence). The DNA for the CDR3 is TGTGCCAGCAGCTACGAGGTGGGGGTGACATACAATGAGCAGTTCTTC. This gives the protein CASSYEVGVTYNEQFF.

The table lists this clonotype with many counts. This chain connects TRBV5-1 to TRBJ2-1; the match to TRBD2 covers 14 bases. V gave up 3 bases and J gave up 6 bases; unmatched junction bases: 5. CDR1 is SGHRS and CDR2 is YFSETQ in the germline V gene. The CDR3 loop spans 16 amino acids. The CDR3 loop reads CASSSLGTSGSNEQFF. The DNA of the CDR3 is TGCGCCAGCAGCTCGCTCGGGACTAGCGGGAGCAATGAGCAGTTCTTC.

Only a few counts were recorded for this clonotype. The rearrangement uses TRBV20-1 and TRBJ2-1; TRBD1 matches at 7 bases. The CDR3 is 15 amino acids. The germline V gene has CDR1 DFQATT and CDR2 SNEGSKA (reference sequence). Unmatched junction bases numbered 13, after V lost 4 bases and J lost 7 bases. CDR3 protein: CSAKVLTGHENEQFF. The CDR3 nucleotides read TGCAGTGCTAAAGTACTGACAGGGCACGAAAATGAGCAGTTCTTC.

In the case of this clonotype: A much larger clone differs by one base, so this may be a read error. The V call is TRBV28, the J call TRBJ2-5; D unclear. CDR1 and CDR2 from the germline V gene are MDHEN and SYDVKM. Trimming cost V 1 base and J 3 bases, with 9 bases left between them. The CDR3 spans 14 residues. The CDR3 nucleotides are TGTGCCAGCAGTTTATTTGCACAGAAAGAGACCCAGTACTTC. Translation gives CASSLFAQKETQYF.

This clonotype appeared many times. The chain employs TRBV28 and TRBJ2-2, with 8 bases lining up with TRBD2. This CDR3 comprises 14 residues. V trimming: 6 bases; J trimming: 7 bases; junction bases outside the gene matches: 7. CDR1 and CDR2 (germline): MDHEN, SYDVKM. The DNA for the CDR3 is TGTGCCAGCAGGGTTAGCGGGAAGCACGGGGAGCTGTTTTTT. Translated: CASRVSGKHGELFF.

This clonotype appeared a few times. The genes are TRBV20-1 and TRBJ2-5; 13 nucleotides agree with TRBD2. Per germline, CDR1 DFQATT and CDR2 SNEGSKA (reference sequence). The CDR3 totals 21 residues. J lost 4 bases, V lost 2 bases, and 22 bases had no gene match. CDR3 DNA: TGCAGTGCTAGACAGGGGAGCGTCCGGGAACTAGCGGGAGGGCCTCGAGAGACCCAGTACTTC. Translating gives CSARQGSVRELAGGPRETQYF.

The sample holds a few counts of this clonotype. The chain employs TRBV18 and TRBJ1-5; no reliable D call. V lost 6 bases and J 1 base, leaving 10 bases between the germline ends. The CDR3 is 14 amino acids. CDR1 is KGHSH and CDR2 is LQKENI in the germline V gene. CDR3 nucleotide sequence: TGTGCCAGCTCCCAGTTCGTCAGCAATCAGCCCCAGCATTTT. Translating it yields CASSQFVSNQPQHF. The full variable domain, with the rest looked up from reference TRBV18 and TRBJ1-5, is NAGVMQNPRHLVRRRGQEARLRCSPMKGHSHVYWYRQLPEEGLKFMVYLQKENIIDESGMPKERFSAEFPKEGPSILRIQQVVRGDSAAYFCASSQFVSNQPQHFGDGTRLSIL.

Ten or more counts support this clonotype. This sequence joins TRBV7-2 and TRBJ1-6; TRBD1 might be the D (5 bases). V lost 2 bases, J lost 9 bases, and 11 bases lay in between. The germline gives CDR1 SGHTA, CDR2 FQGNSA. The CDR3 covers 14 residues. The CDR3 coding sequence is TGTGCCAGCAGCTTACAGGGTCTCAGTTCACCCCTCCACTTT. Translation: CASSLQGLSSPLHF.

This clonotype showed up many times. The V gene is TRBV18, the J gene TRBJ2-7; 14 bases map to TRBD2. This CDR3 spans 15 amino acids. V lost 3 bases, J lost 6 bases, and 4 bases stayed unmatched. Germline-derived CDR1 and CDR2 are KGHSH and LQKENI. The CDR3 coding sequence is TGTGCCAGCTCACCGGGACTAGCGGGAGTCGTCGAGCAGTACTTC. It encodes CASSPGLAGVVEQYF.